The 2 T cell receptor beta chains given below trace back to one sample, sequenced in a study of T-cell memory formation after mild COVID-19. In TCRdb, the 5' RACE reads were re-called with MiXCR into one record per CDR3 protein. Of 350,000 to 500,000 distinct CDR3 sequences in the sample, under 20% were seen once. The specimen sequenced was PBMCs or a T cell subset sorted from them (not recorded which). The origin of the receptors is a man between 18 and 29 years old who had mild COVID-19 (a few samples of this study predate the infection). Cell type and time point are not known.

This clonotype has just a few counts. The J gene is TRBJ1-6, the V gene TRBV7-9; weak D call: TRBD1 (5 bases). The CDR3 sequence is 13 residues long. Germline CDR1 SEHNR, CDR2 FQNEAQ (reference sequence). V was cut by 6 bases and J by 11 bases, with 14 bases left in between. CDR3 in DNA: TGTGCCAGCAGATTGGGGCCATCGACACCCCTCCACTTT. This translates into CASRLGPSTPLHF.

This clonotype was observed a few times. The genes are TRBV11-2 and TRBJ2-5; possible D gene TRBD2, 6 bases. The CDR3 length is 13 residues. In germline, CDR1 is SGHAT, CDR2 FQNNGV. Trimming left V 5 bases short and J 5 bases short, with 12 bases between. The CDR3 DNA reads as TGTGCCAGCAGCACCGGGACTCCTGAGACCCAGTACTTC. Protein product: CASSTGTPETQYF.